These 10 T cell receptor beta chains share one sample of origin, sequenced in a study of cytomegalovirus exposure and HLA in healthy donors. Use of 60 Vbeta and 13 Jbeta primers characterized the PCR. The assay was immunoSEQ multiplex PCR, and TCRdb's table has in-frame clones only and misses some. The sample contains about 98,000 clones, 80% to 90% of which appear only once. Sequencing was performed on PBMCs. The receptors stem from a middle-aged man in good health and CMV-seronegative.

The chain carries TRBV5-1 and TRBJ2-3, with D possibly matching TRBD1 (5 bases). This CDR3 region has 14 residues. Trimming shortened V by 4 bases and J by 0 bases, and 9 bases separated the two germline ends. Germline lookup yields CDR1 SGHRS and CDR2 YFSETQ. As DNA, the CDR3 is TGCGCCAGCAGCCTCGGACATAGCACAGATACGCAGTATTTT. Its protein product is CASSLGHSTDTQYF.

This clone was picked up a small number of times. This chain joins TRBV28 and TRBJ1-3; TRBD1 might be the D (6 bases). Germline V gene sequence: CDR1 MDHEN, CDR2 SYDVKM. The CDR3 sequence is 14 residues long. The V end lost 5 bases, the J end lost 2 bases, and 10 bases lay between the germline ends. In DNA form, the CDR3 reads TGTGCCAGCAGTAAAAACAGGGCTGGAAACACCATATATTTT. It is translated as CASSKNRAGNTIYF.

Note on this clone: Other DNA sequences from this sample encode an identical CDR3 as well. The chain has TRBV6-5 and TRBJ2-7; unclear D gene. Germline lookup yields CDR1 MNHEY and CDR2 SVGAGI. There are 13 residues in the CDR3. The V end was cut by 6 bases, the J end by 0 bases, with 9 bases between. In DNA, the CDR3 is TGTGCCAGCAGAATTGACAACTCCTACGAGCAGTACTTC. This gives the protein CASRIDNSYEQYF.

This sequence joins TRBV28 and TRBJ1-2, with 8 bases aligning to TRBD1. The length of the CDR3 is 14 residues. The germline CDR1 and CDR2 sequences are MDHEN and SYDVKM. Germline trimming cut 5 bases from V and 4 bases from J; bases unmatched to any gene: 6. This CDR3 reads CASSPLDRGYGYTF. The CDR3, as DNA: TGTGCCAGCAGTCCTCTCGACAGGGGCTATGGCTACACCTTC.

V and J are TRBV29-1 and TRBJ1-5, with D maybe TRBD1 (6 bases). CDR1 is SQVTM, CDR2 ANQGSEA, per germline. Trimming pared 4 bases from V and 4 bases from J, leaving 14 bases between. This CDR3 is built from 14 residues. CDR3 protein: CSVVWAGVNQPQHF. DNA of the CDR3: TGCAGCGTTGTATGGGCAGGGGTGAATCAGCCCCAGCATTTT.

This rearrangement joins TRBV18 to TRBJ2-7; 9 bases map to TRBD1. Germline CDR1 and CDR2: KGHSH and LQKENI. The CDR3 totals 17 residues. The trim removed 0 bases at V and 1 base at J, leaving 7 bases unmatched. CDR3 in amino acids: CASSPPPGQGYSYEQYF. CDR3 DNA sequence: TGTGCCAGCTCACCACCCCCGGGACAGGGCTATTCCTACGAGCAGTACTTC. Full variable domain (outside the CDR3, taken from reference TRBV18 and TRBJ2-7): NAGVMQNPRHLVRRRGQEARLRCSPMKGHSHVYWYRQLPEEGLKFMVYLQKENIIDESGMPKERFSAEFPKEGPSILRIQQVVRGDSAAYFCASSPPPGQGYSYEQYFGPGTRLTVT.

The chain recombines TRBV6-1 with TRBJ2-1; 9 bases line up with TRBD1. From germline, CDR1 is MNHNS and CDR2 SASEGT. Losses at the gene ends were 4 bases for V and 0 bases for J; bases not matched to a gene: 10. The CDR3 length is 18 residues. CDR3 nucleotide sequence: TGTGCCAGCAGTGGGAGTAACAGGGGGCGATTCTCCTACAATGAGCAGTTCTTC. It specifies CASSGSNRGRFSYNEQFF.

This clone was observed a few times. The V gene is TRBV30, the J gene TRBJ1-2; 8 positions match TRBD1. Germline CDR1 GTSNPN, CDR2 SVGIG (reference sequence). Trimming cost V 2 bases and J 8 bases; bases outside gene matches: 7. This CDR3 is 13 amino acids long. CDR3 nucleotides: TGTGCCTGGAGTTCGACAGGGGTTATGGGCTACACCTTC. This translates into CAWSSTGVMGYTF.

The chain has TRBV6-1 and TRBJ2-7; D perhaps matches TRBD2 (5 bases). CDR3 length equals 14 residues. V shed 4 bases and J shed 7 bases, with 17 bases lying between them. Germline V gene sequence: CDR1 MNHNS, CDR2 SASEGT. The CDR3 region has the DNA TGTGCCAGCAGTGCCGAAAGAGGGCGGAGGGAGCAGTACTTC. Its protein is CASSAERGRREQYF.

The chain employs TRBV7-9 and TRBJ2-3; D may be TRBD2 (5 bases). V was clipped by 5 bases and J by 5 bases, with 23 bases between them. The V gene's germline CDR1 is SEHNR and CDR2 FQNEAQ (reference sequence). The CDR3 totals 17 residues. The CDR3, as DNA: TGTGCCAGCAGCACATTACCACCGAGGGCCTGGGGAGATACGCAGTATTTT. Amino acids: CASSTLPPRAWGDTQYF.